Reported below is one TCR beta chain. The protocol was immunoSEQ multiplex PCR, while the TCRdb copy is restricted to in-frame clones and leaves out a portion. The sample lists some 350,000 clones; roughly 70% were seen once. This entry is derived from a study of shared clonotypes between healthy human individuals. Per germline, CDR1 SGHNT and CDR2 YYREEE (reference sequence). V lost 1 base, J lost 1 base, and 2 bases lay in between. The CDR3 contains 13 residues. The chain uses TRBV5-4 and TRBJ2-2, with no clear D. The sample taken for sequencing was memory CD4+ T cells sorted from blood. Subset here: CD45RA-negative fraction. This clonotype originated in a man younger than 40 in good health. This CDR3 reads CASSLRNTGELFF. CDR3 sequence (DNA): TGTGCCAGCAGCTTGAGGAACACCGGGGAGCTGTTTTTT.